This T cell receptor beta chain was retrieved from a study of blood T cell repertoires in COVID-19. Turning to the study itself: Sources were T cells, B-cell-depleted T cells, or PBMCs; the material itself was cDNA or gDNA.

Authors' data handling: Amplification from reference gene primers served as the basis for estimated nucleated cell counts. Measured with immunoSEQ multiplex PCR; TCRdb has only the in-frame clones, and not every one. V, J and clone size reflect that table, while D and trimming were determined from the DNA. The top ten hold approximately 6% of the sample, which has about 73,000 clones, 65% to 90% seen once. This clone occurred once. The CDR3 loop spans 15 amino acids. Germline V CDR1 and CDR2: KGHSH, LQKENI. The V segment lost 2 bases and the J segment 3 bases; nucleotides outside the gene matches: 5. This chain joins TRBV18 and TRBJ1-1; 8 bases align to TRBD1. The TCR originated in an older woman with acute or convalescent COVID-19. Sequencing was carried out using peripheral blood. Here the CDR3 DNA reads TGTGCCAGCTCACCAATTCTACAGGGGGACACTGAAGCTTTCTTT. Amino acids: CASSPILQGDTEAFF.